This T cell receptor beta chain was found in a study of CD8 T cells in ankylosing spondylitis. Broader study findings: Characteristic, it appeared, of ankylosing spondylitis blood was a TCR beta motif of seven or eight highly homologous variants. Several of the motif variants were reported before in synovial fluid and blood from reactive arthritis.

This clonotype was picked up many times. The antigen is undetermined. For TCR beta, libraries came from quantitative 5'-RACE with molecular barcodes. TCRdb reanalysed the 5' RACE reads using MiXCR and keeps one entry per CDR3 protein. In the table there are approximately 220,000 distinct CDR3 sequences, around 25% of which are singletons. Germline assignment: CDR1 SGHTA and CDR2 FQGNSA. V lost 5 bases and J lost 5, with 21 bases in between. The CDR3 is made up of 16 amino acids. The sample was blood, either unsorted or a sorted T cell fraction (not recorded which). This TCR was recovered from a male donor with ankylosing spondylitis or in good health (not recorded which). This chain joins TRBV7-2 and TRBJ1-2; no definite D call. The CDR3 loop is CASSRSSAGMTYGYTF. CDR3 bases: TGTGCCAGCAGCCGATCCTCGGCGGGGATGACTTATGGCTACACCTTC.